This T cell receptor beta chain stems from a study of T cell responses to AZD1222 COVID-19 vaccine. General study points: Clonal diversity may have been underestimated, and the donors were mostly white British, with more females than males.

Germline V gene sequence: CDR1 DFQATT, CDR2 SNEGSKA (reference sequence). The CDR3 is made up of 16 amino acids. The V and J ends lost 3 bases and 2 bases, in that order; junction bases with no gene match: 7. Clones were read by immunoSEQ multiplex PCR, and TCRdb kept only the in-frame ones, dropping some. The sample lists 100,000 or so clones, roughly 91% seen once, with around 1.7% in the top ten. In regard to this clone: Antigen specificity is unknown.

The sequence was collected from an adult in good health. The chain joins TRBV20-1 to TRBJ2-4, with 10 bases fitting TRBD1. Sequences were derived from peripheral blood, sampled on day 0 of AZD1222 vaccination. Here the CDR3 DNA reads TGCAGTGCTAGTTCTGGGGGACAGGGGACCAAAAACATTCAGTACTTC. Its translation is CSASSGGQGTKNIQYF.